Here is one TCR beta chain with its context. Its antigen is still unknown. The data originate from a study of T cell responses to AZD1222 COVID-19 vaccine. Regarding the study as a whole: A reported finding is that nearly half of spike-specific TCRs target unmutated variant regions. Mapped onto spike, vaccine-associated CD4 TCRs spanned it and were dominant at 160-218 and 743-854. Receipt of two AZD1222 doses was followed by a rise in Spike-specific TCR breadth and depth.

V lost 5 bases to trimming and J lost 0 bases, with 15 bases between them. CDR1 and CDR2 from the germline V gene are MGHRA and YSYEKL. CDR3 length equals 16 residues. Sequenced by immunoSEQ multiplex PCR; TCRdb stores in-frame clones only, minus some. The sample shows about 140,000 clones, almost 95% of them seen only once. The chain employs TRBV4-1 and TRBJ2-3; tentatively, D is TRBD2 (6 bases). Sequenced here: peripheral blood, sampled 28 days after the second AZD1222 dose. The receptor was derived from an adult who received the AZD1222 COVID-19 vaccine. The CDR3 here is CASSYLADLSTDTQYF. In nucleotides, the CDR3 is TGCGCCAGCAGCTATTTAGCGGATCTAAGCACAGATACGCAGTATTTT.